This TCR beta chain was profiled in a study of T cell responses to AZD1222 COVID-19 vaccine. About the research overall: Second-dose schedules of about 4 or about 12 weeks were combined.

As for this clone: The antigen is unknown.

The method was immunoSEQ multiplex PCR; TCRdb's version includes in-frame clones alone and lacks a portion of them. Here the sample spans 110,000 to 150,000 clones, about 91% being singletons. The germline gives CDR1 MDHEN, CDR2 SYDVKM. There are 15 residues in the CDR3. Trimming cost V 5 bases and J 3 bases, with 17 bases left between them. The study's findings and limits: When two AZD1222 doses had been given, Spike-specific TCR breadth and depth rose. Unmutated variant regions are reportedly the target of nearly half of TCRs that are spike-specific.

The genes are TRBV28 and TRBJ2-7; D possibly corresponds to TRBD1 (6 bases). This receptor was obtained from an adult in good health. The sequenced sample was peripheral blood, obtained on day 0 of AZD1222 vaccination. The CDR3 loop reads CASSPGRGHRYEQYF. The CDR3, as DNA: TGTGCCAGCAGTCCAGGACGGGGACATCGCTACGAGCAGTACTTC.